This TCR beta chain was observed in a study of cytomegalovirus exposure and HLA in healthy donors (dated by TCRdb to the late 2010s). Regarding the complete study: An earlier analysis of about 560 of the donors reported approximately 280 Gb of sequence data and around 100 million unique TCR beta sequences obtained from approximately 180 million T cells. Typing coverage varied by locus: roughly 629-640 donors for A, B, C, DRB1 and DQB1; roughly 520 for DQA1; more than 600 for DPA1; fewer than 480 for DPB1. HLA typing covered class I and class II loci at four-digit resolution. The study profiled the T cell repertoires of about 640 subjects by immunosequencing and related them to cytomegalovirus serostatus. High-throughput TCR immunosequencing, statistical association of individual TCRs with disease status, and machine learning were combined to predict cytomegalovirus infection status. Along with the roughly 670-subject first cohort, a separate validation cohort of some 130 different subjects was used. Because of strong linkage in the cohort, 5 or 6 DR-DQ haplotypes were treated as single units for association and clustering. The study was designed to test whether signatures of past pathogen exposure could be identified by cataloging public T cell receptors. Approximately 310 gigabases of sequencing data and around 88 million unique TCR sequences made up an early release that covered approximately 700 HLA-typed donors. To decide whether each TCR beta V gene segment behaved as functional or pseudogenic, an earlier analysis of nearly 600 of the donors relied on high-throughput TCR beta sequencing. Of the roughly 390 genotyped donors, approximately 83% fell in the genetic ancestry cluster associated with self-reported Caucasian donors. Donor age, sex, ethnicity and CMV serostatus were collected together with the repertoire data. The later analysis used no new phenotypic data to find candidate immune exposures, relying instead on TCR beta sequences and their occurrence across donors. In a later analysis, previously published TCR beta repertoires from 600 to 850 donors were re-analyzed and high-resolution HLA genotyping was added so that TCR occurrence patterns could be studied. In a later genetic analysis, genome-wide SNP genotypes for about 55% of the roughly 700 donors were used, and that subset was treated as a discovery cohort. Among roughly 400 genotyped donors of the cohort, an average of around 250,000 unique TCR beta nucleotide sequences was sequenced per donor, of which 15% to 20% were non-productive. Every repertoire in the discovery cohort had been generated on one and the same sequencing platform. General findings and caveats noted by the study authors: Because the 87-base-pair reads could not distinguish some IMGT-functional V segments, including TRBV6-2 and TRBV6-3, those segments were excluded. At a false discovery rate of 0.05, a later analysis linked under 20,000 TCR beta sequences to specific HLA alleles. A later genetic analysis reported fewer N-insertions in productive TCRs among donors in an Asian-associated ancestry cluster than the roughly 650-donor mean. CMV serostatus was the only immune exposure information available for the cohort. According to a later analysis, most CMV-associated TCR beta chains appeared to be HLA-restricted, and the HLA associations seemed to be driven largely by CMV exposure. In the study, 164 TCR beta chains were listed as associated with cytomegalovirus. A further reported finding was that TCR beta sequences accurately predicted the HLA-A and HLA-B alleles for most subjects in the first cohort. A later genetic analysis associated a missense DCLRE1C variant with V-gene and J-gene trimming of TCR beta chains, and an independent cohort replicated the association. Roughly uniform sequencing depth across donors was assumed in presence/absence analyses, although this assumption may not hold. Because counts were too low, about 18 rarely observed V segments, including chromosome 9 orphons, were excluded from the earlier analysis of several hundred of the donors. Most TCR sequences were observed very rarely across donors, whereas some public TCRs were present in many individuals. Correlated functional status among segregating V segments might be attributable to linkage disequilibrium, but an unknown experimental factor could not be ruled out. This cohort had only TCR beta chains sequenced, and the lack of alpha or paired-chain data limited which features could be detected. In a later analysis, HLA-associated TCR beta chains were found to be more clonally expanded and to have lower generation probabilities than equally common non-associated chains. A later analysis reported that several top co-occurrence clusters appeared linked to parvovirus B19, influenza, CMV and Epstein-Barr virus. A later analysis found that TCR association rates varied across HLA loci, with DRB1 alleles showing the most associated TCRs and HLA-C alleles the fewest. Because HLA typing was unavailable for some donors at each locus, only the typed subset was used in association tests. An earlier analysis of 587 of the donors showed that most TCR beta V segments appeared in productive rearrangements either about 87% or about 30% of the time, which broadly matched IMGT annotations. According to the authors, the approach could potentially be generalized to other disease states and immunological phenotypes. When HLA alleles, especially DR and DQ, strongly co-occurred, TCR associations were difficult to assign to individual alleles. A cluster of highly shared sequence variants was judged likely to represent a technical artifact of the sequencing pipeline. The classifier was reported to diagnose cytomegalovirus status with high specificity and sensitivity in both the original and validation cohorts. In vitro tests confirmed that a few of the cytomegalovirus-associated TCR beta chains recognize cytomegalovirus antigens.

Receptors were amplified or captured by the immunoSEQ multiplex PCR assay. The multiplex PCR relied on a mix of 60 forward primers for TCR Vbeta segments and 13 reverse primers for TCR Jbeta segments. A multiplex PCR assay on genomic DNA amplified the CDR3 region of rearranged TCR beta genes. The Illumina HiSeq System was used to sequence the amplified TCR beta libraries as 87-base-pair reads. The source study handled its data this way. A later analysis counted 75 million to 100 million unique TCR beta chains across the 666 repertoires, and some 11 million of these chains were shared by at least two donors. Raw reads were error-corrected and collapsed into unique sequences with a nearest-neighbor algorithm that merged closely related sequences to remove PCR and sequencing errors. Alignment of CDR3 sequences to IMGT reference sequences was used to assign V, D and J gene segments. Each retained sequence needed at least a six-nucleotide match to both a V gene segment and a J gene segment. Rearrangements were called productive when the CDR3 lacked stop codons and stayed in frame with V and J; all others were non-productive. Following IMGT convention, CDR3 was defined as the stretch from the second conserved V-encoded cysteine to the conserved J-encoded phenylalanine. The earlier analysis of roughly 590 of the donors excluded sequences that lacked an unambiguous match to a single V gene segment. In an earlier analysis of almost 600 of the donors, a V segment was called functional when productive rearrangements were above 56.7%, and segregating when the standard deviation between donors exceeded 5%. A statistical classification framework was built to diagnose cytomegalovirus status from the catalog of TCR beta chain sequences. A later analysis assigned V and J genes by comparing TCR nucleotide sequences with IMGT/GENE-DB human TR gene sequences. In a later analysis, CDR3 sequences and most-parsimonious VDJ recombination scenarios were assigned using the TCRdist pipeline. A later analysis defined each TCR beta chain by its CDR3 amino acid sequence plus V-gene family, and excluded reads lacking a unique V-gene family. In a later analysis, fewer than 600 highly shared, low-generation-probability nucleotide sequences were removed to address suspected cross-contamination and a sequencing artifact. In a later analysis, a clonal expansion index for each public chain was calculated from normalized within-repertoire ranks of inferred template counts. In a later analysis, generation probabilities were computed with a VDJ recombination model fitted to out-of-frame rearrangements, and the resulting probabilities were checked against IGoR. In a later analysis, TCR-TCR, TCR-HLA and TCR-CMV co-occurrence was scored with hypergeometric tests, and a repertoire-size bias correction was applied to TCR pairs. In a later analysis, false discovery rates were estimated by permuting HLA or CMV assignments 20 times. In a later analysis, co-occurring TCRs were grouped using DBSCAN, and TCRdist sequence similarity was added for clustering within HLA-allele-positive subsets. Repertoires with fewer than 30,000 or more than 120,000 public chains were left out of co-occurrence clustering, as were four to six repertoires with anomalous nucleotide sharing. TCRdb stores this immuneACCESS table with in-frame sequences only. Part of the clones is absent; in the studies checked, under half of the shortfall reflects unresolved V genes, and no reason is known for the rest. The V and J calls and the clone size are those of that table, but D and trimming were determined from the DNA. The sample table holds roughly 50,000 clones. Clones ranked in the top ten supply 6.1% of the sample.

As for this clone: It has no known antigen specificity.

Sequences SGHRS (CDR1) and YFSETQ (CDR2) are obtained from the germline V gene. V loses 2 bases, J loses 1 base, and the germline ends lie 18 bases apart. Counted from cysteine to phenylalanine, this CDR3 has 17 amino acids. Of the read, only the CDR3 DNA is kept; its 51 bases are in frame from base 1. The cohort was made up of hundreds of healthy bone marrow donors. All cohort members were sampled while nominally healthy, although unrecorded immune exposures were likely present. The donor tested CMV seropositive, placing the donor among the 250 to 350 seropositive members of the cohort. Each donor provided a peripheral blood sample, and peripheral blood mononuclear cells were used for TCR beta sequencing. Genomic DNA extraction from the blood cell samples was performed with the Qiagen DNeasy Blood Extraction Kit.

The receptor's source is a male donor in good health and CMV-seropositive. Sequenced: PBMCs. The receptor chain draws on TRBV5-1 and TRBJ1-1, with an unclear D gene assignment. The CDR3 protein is CASSFPTNGGQNTEAFF. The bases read TGCGCCAGCAGCTTTCCCACCAATGGAGGTCAGAACACTGAAGCTTTCTTT.